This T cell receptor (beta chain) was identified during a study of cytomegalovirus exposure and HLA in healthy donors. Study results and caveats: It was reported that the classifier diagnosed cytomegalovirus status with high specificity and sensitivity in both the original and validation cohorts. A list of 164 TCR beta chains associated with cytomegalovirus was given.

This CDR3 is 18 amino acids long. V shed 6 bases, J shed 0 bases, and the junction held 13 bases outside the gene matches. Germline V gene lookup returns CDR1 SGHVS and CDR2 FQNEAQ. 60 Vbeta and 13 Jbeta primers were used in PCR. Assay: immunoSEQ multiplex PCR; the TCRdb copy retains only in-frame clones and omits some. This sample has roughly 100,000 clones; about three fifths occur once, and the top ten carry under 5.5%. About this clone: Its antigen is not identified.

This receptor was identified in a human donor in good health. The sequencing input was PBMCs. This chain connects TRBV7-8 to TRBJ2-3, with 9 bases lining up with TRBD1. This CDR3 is CASSPDRGFVSSTDTQYF. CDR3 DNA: TGTGCCAGCAGTCCGGACAGGGGCTTCGTCTCTAGCACAGATACGCAGTATTTT.